This TCR beta chain was captured by sequencing in a study of cytomegalovirus exposure and HLA in healthy donors. Trimming took 5 bases from V and 1 from J, leaving 11 bases between them. CDR1 and CDR2 (germline): ENHRY, SYGVKD. The length of the CDR3 is 14 residues. This PCR relied on a set of 60 Vbeta primers and 13 Jbeta primers. Original data processing: In a later analysis, the count reached 74 million or so unique TCR beta chains, with about 11 million shared. The table came from immunoSEQ multiplex PCR; TCRdb's copy has only in-frame clones and leaves some out. V and J calls plus clone size are reproduced from that table; the DNA served to infer D and trimming. Altogether approximately 180,000 clones are present, more than 85% being singletons, with the ten largest covering approximately 0.23%. On this clone: Its antigen remains unknown.

Although they were nominally healthy when sampled, donors likely had unrecorded immune exposures. Study findings and constraints: A later analysis linked a missense DCLRE1C variant to TCR beta V- and J-gene trimming. Later analysis revealed greater clonal expansion in HLA-associated TCR beta chains than in equally common others.

Sequencing was carried out using PBMCs. This clonotype was obtained from a girl less than two years old in good health and CMV-seronegative. The chain joins TRBV10-3 to TRBJ1-1; perhaps TRBD1 as D (6 bases). CDR3 sequence reads: CAISPDRKNTEAFF. In DNA, the CDR3 is TGTGCCATCAGTCCCGACAGGAAGAACACTGAAGCTTTCTTT.